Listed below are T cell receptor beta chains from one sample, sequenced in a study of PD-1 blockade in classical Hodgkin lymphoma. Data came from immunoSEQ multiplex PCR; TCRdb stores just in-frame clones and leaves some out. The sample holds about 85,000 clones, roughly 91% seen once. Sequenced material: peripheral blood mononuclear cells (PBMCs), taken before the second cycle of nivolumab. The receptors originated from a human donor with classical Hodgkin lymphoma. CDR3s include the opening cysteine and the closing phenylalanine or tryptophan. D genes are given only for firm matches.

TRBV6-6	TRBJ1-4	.	CASSYIPAANEKLFF
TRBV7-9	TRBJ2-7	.	CASSPQTGPYEQYF
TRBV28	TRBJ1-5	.	CASSHRAYNQPQHF
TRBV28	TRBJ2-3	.	CASSRGTDTQYF
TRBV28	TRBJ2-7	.	CASSFWASEQYF
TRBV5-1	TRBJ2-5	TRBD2	CASSFVGQAGGFYGETQYF
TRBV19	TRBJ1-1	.	CASSIDPGQVRTEAFF
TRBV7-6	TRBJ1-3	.	CASSLSGATSGNTIYF
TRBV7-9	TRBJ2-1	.	CASSLALGQVNEQFF
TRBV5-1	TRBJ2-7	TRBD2	CASSLYTTSGSINEQYF
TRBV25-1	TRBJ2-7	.	CASSAIEDYSYEQYF
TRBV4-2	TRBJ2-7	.	CASSKEAESTYEQYF
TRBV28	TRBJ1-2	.	CASWRPAGANYGYTF
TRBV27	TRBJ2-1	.	CASSLDYPGRLDNEQFF
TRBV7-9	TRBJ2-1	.	CASSANNEQFF
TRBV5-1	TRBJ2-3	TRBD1	CASRQGAGSTDTQYF
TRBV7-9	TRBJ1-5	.	CASSSAGLNQPQHF
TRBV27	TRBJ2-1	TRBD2	CASSPEPGLADHEQFF
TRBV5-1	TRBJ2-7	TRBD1	CASSPDMGQIYEQYF
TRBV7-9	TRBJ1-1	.	CASTPGGAANTEAFF
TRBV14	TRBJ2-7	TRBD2	CASSWGLAGLYEQYF
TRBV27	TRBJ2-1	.	CASGGVNEQFF
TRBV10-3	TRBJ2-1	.	CAISDPRYNEQFF
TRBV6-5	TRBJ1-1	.	CASSYSGILNTEAFF
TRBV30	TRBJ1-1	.	CACGLLNTEAFF
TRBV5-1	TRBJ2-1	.	CASSFRPGTAYNEQFF
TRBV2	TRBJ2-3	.	CASSERRDSNTQYF
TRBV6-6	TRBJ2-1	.	CASIDRITLAPDEQFF
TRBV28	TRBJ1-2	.	CASSSRRGYTF
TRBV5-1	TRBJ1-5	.	CASSLGQNSNQPQHF
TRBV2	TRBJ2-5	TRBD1	CASRLDRGSETQYF
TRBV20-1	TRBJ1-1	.	CSATDTEAFF
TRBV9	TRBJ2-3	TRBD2	CASSVVPVGLAGGAFTDTQYF
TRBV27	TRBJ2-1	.	CASSLFGSSYNEQFF
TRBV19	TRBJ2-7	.	CASSMLQGYEQYF
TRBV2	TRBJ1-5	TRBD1	CASSKGGRQGYGNQPQHF
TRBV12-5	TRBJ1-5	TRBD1	CASAQGWDQPQHF
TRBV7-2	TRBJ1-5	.	CASSEGGGQPQHF
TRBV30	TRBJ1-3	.	CACESGNTIYF
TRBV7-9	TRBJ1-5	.	CASSLPGQPQHF
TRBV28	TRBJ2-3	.	CAAEPGSTDTQYF